This T cell receptor beta chain stems from a study of blood T cell repertoires in COVID-19. About the study: Specimens from acute and convalescent COVID-19 originated in the United States, Italy and Spain.

Original methodology: Amplification of reference gene primers was used by the study to estimate nucleated cell counts. Only in-frame clones appear in the TCRdb table, and some are missing; sequencing was by immunoSEQ multiplex PCR. D and trimming come from the DNA, and the V and J calls and clone size come from that table. The sample includes approximately 69,000 clones, 75% to 90% of them seen just once. The germline gives CDR1 SGHDT, CDR2 YYEEEE. This CDR3 is built from 15 residues. Trimming cost V 0 bases and J 3 bases; bases outside gene matches: 4. The rearrangement links TRBV5-6 to TRBJ1-1, with 8 bases that match TRBD1. This TCR came from a human donor in a cohort sampled during active COVID-19. The sequencing sample was made of peripheral blood. The CDR3 region has the DNA TGTGCCAGCAGCTTGGGGCAGGGGGCTCACACTGAAGCTTTCTTT. As protein: CASSLGQGAHTEAFF.